The 7 T cell receptor beta chains reported below all come from one sample, sequenced in a study of early stage breast cancer tumors. Some clones are missing from TCRdb's copy, which holds only in-frame ones; the method was immunoSEQ multiplex PCR. In the table there are approximately 50,000 clones, around 80% of which are singletons. The sequenced sample was blood. These receptor sequences come from a person aged 25-39 years with breast cancer.

The chain joins TRBV5-4 to TRBJ2-7; D is perhaps TRBD1 or TRBD2 (5 bases each). Germline-derived CDR1 and CDR2 are SGHNT and YYREEE (reference sequence). V was trimmed by 2 bases and J by 2 bases, leaving 11 bases between them. The CDR3 contains 14 residues. CDR3 bases: TGTGCCAGCAGCTTAGGAGCGGACACCTACGAGCAGTACTTC. Protein: CASSLGADTYEQYF.

The chain carries TRBV6-5 and TRBJ1-2; D unresolved. The CDR3 has 14 residues. Per the germline V gene, CDR1 is MNHEY and CDR2 is SVGAGI. Deletions cut 2 bases from V and 5 bases from J, with 12 bases between. The DNA for the CDR3 is TGTGCCAGCAGTTACGATTGGAGAGAATATGGCTACACCTTC. This gives the protein CASSYDWREYGYTF.

The chain links TRBV14 to TRBJ2-5; 7 bases line up with TRBD2. The CDR3 length is 18 residues. Germline lookup yields CDR1 SGHDN and CDR2 FVKESK. Trimming cost V 0 bases and J 4 bases; bases outside gene matches: 14. The CDR3 nucleotides read TGTGCCAGCAGCCAAGAAGGACTAGTTCGCTCGAAATCAGAGACCCAGTACTTC. Protein product: CASSQEGLVRSKSETQYF.

The chain couples TRBV27 to TRBJ1-5, with D possibly TRBD1 on 6 matching bases. This CDR3 has 18 residues. Trimming removed 5 bases from V and 3 bases from J, with 23 bases in between. Germline lookup yields CDR1 MNHEY and CDR2 SMNVEV (reference sequence). This CDR3 is CASSPIRPQGLDNQPQHF. The CDR3 DNA reads TGTGCCAGCAGTCCTATACGGCCCCAGGGGCTGGACAATCAGCCCCAGCATTTT.

The chain combines TRBV7-3 with TRBJ2-3; possibly TRBD1 or TRBD2 for D (5 bases each). Trimming stripped 5 bases from V and 2 bases from J, with 14 bases between. The CDR3 totals 15 residues. The germline V gene encodes CDR1 SGHTA and CDR2 FQGTGA. The CDR3: CASSQNGGSTDTQYF. CDR3 coding DNA: TGTGCCAGCAGCCAAAATGGGGGATCCACAGATACGCAGTATTTT.

Here the CDR3 reads CSVEDRLGPGNTIYF. The CDR3 coding sequence is TGCAGCGTTGAAGATAGGCTTGGACCTGGAAACACCATATATTTT. The J gene is TRBJ1-3, the V gene TRBV29-1; no definite D call. Trimming took 0 bases from V and 2 from J, leaving 11 bases between them. This CDR3 is built from 15 residues. Looked up from germline, CDR1 is SQVTM and CDR2 is ANQGSEA.

The CDR3: CASSFGGSNEQFF. The CDR3 nucleotides are TGTGCCAGCAGCTTTGGGGGTTCCAATGAGCAGTTCTTC. The chain couples TRBV7-2 to TRBJ2-1, with D perhaps assigned TRBD1 or TRBD2 (5 bases each). The V end lost 3 bases, the J end lost 6 bases, and 9 bases lay between the germline ends. The CDR3 has 13 residues. Germline V gene lookup returns CDR1 SGHTA and CDR2 FQGNSA.